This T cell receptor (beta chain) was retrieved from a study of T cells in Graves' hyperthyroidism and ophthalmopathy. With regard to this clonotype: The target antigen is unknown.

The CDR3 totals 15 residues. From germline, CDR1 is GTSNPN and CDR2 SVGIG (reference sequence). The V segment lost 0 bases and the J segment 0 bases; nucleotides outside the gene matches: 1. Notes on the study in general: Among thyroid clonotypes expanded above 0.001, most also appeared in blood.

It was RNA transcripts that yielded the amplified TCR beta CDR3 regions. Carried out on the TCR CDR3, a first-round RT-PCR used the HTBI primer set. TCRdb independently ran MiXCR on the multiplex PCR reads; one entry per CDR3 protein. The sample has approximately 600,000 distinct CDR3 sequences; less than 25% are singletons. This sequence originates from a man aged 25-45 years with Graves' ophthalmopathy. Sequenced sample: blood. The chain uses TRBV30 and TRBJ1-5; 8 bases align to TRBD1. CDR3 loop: CAWSVGQGSNQPQHF. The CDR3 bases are TGTGCCTGGAGTGTAGGACAGGGTAGCAATCAGCCCCAGCATTTT.